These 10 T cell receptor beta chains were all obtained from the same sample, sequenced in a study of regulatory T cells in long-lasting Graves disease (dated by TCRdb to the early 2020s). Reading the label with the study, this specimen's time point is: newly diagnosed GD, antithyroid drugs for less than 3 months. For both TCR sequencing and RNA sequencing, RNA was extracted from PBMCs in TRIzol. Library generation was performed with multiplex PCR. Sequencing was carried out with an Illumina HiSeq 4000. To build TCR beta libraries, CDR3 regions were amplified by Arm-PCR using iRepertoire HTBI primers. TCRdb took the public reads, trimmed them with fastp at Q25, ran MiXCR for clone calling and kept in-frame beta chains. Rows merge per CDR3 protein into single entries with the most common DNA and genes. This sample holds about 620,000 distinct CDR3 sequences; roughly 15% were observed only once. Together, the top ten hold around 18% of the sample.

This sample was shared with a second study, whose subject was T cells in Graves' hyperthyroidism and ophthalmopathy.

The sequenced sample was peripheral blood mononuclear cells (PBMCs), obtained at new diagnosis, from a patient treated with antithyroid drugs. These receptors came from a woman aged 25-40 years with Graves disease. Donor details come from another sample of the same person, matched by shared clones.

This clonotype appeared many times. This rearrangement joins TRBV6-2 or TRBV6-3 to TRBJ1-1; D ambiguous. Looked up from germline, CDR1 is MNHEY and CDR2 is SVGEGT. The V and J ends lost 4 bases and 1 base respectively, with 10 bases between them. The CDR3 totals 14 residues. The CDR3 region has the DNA TGTGCCAGCAGTTCCCTTTGGACGAACACTGAAGCTTTCTTT. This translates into CASSSLWTNTEAFF.

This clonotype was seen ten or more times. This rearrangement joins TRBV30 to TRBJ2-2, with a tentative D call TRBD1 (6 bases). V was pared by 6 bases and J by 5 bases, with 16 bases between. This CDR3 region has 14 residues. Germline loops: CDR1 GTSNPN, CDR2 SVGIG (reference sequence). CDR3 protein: CACPDSQGTGELFF. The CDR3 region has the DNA TGTGCCTGTCCGGACAGCCAAGGGACCGGGGAGCTGTTTTTT.

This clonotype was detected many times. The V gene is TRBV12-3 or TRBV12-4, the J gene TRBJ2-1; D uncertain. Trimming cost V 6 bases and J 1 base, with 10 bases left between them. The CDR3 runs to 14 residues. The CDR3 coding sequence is TGTGCCAGCAGCCGGACGGAGTCCTACAATGAGCAGTTCTTC. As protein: CASSRTESYNEQFF.

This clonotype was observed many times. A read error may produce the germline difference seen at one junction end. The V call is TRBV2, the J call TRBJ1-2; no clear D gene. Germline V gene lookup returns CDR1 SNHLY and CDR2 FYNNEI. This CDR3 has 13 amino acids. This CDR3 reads CVSSEPWAGGYTF. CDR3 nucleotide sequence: TGTGTCAGCAGTGAGCCCTGGGCAGGTGGCTACACCTTC.

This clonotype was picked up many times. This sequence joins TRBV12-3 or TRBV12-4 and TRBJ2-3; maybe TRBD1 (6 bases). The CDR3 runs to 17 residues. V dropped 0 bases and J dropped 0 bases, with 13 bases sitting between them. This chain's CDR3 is CASSLAQWTASTDTQYF. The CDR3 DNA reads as TGTGCCAGCAGTTTAGCGCAATGGACAGCTAGCACAGATACGCAGTATTTT.

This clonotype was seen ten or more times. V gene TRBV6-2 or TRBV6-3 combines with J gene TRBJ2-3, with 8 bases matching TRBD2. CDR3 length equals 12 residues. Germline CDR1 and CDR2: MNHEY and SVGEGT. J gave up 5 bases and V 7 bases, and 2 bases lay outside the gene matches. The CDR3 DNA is TGTGCCAGCACTCTAGCGGGAGATACGCAGTATTTT. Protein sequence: CASTLAGDTQYF.

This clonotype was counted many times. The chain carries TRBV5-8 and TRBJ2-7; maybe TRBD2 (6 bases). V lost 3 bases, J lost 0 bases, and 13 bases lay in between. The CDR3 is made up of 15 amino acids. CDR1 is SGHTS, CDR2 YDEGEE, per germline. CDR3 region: CASSSSGLFSYEQYF. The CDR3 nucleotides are TGTGCCAGCAGCTCCTCGGGACTCTTCTCCTACGAGCAGTACTTC.

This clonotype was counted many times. CDR3 DNA sequence: TGTGCCAGCAGTTTATCAGGGACAGCCACTGAAGCTTTCTTT. Its translation is CASSLSGTATEAFF. The rearrangement joins TRBV12-3 or TRBV12-4 to TRBJ1-1, with 7 bases fitting TRBD1. The V gene end was trimmed by 2 bases and the J gene end by 4 bases; junction bases not matched to a gene: 4. The CDR3 consists of 14 residues.

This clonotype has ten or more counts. Here the CDR3 DNA reads TGTGCCAGCTGGGCAGGGGGTAAGACCCAGCATTTT. It translates to CASWAGGKTQHF. This chain links TRBV6-1 with TRBJ1-5; 7 nucleotides line up with TRBD1. The germline CDR1 and CDR2 sequences are MNHNS and SASEGT. V lost 8 bases to trimming and J lost 11 bases; unmatched junction nucleotides: 9. There are 12 residues in the CDR3.

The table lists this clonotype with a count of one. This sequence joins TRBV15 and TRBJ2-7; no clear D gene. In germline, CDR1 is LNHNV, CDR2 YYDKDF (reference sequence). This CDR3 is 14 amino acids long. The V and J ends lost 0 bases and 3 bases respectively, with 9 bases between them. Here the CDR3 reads CATSREQINYEQYF. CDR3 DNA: TGTGCCACCAGCAGAGAACAAATCAACTACGAGCAGTACTTC.